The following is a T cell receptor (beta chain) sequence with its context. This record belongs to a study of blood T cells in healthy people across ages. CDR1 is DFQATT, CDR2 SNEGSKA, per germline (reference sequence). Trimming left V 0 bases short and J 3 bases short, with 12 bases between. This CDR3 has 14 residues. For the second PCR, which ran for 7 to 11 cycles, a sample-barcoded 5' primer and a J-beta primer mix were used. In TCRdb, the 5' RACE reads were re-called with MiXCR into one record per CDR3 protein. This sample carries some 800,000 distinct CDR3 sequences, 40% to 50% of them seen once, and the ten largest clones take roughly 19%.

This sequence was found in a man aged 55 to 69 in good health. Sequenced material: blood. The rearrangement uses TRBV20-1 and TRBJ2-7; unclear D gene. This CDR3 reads CSARDPQPNYEQYF. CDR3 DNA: TGCAGTGCTAGAGATCCACAGCCTAACTACGAGCAGTACTTC.